This TCR beta chain was documented in a study of brain metastases from non-small cell lung cancer. General study results and limits: Paired brain metastases and primary tumors largely shared TCR repertoires. Expanded T-cell clones appeared in around 64% of brain metastases over primaries. Compared with primary tumors, brain metastases showed less T-cell infiltration.

This table comes from immunoSEQ multiplex PCR, and its TCRdb copy is limited to in-frame clones, with some not included. The sample shows about 4,800 clones, roughly 80% of them seen only once. This CDR3 contains 11 residues. Germline V gene data show CDR1 as MNHEY and CDR2 as SMNVEV (reference sequence). V was trimmed by 3 bases and J by 7 bases, leaving 6 bases between them. In the case of this clone: Its specificity is not known.

The sample was primary lung tumor tissue. The V call is TRBV27, the J call TRBJ1-1; the D is unclear. The source of this sequence is a donor at least 40 years old with non-small cell lung cancer. The CDR3 DNA reads TGTGCCAGCAGTTTTAGGAGTGAAGCTTTCTTT. Encoded protein: CASSFRSEAFF.